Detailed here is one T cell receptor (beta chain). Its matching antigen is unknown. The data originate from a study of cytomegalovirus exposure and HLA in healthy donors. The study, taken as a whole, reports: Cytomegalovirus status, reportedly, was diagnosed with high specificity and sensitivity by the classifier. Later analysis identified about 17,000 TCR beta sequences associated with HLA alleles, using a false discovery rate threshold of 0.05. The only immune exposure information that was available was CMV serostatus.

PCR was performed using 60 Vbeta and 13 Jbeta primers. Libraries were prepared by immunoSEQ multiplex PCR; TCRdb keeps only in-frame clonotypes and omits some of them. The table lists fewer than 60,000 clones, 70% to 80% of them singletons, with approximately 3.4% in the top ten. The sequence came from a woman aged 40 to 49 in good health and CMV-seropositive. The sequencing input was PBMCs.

The CDR3 DNA reads TGTGCCAGCTCACCACCGAGTCCGAACTATGGCTACACCTTC. It is translated as CASSPPSPNYGYTF. V usage is TRBV18 and J usage is TRBJ1-2; D uncertain. In germline, CDR1 is KGHSH, CDR2 LQKENI. Trimming removed 0 bases at V and 2 bases at J, with 7 bases between. The CDR3 is made up of 14 amino acids.